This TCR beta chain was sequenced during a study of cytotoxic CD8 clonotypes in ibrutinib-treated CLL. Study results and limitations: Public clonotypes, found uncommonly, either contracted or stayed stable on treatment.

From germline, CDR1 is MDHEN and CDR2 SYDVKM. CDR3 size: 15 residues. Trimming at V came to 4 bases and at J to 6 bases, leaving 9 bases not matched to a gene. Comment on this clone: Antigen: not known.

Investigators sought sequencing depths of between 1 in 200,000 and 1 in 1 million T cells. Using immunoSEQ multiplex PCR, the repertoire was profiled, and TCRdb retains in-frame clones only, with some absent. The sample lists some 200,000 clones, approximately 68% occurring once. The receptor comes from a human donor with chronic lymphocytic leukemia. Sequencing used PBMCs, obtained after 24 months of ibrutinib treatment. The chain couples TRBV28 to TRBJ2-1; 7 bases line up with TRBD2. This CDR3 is CASSSAWEGSNEQFF. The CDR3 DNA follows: TGTGCCAGCAGTTCGGCTTGGGAGGGAAGCAATGAGCAGTTCTTC.